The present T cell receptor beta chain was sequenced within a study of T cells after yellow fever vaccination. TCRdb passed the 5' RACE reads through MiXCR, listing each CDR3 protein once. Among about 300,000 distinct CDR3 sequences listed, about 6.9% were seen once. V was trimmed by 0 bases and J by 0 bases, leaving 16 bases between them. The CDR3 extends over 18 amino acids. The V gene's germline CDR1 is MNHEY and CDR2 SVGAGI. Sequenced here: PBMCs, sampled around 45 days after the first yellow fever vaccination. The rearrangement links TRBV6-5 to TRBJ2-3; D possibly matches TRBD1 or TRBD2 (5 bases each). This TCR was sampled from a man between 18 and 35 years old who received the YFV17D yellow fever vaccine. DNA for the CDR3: TGTGCCAGCAGTTACTCGTACGGGGCCCACCCCAGCACAGATACGCAGTATTTT. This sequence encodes CASSYSYGAHPSTDTQYF.